This TCR beta chain was identified during a study of T cells and Merkel cell carcinoma outcomes. Findings of the study overall: Reportedly, T-cell repertoire with density predicts Merkel cell carcinoma outcomes.

In regard to this clone: No antigen is known for it.

Germline lookup yields CDR1 MDHEN and CDR2 SYDVKM. The CDR3 loop spans 13 amino acids. V was cut by 5 bases and J by 7 bases, with 12 bases left in between. Sequencing used immunoSEQ multiplex PCR; TCRdb keeps in-frame clones, though not all of them. This table holds 8,500 to 10,000 clones, roughly 84% found once. The sample comprised tumor tissue from Merkel cell carcinoma. V usage is TRBV28 and J usage is TRBJ2-1; D possibly corresponds to TRBD1 (5 bases). The TCR sequence derives from a human donor with Merkel cell carcinoma. The CDR3 nucleotides are TGTGCCAGCAGTCCCTACAGGCTTAATGAGCAGTTCTTC. Translating it yields CASSPYRLNEQFF.